The 9 T cell receptor beta chains listed next were all sequenced from one sample in a study of blood T cell repertoires in COVID-19. Method: immunoSEQ multiplex PCR; TCRdb's copy keeps in-frame clones and lacks some. The sample records some 230,000 clones, approximately 81% being singletons. Sequencing was performed on peripheral blood. The receptors come from a woman aged 55-75 years who had recovered from COVID-19.

The chain is built from TRBV11-2 and TRBJ2-2; D not certain. Trimming shortened V by 5 bases and J by 4 bases, and 8 bases separated the two germline ends. The CDR3 has 13 residues. CDR1 SGHAT and CDR2 FQNNGV come from the germline V gene. The CDR3 DNA is TGTGCCAGCAGCCGTCTTAGCACCGGGGAGCTGTTTTTT. Amino acids: CASSRLSTGELFF. Full variable domain (missing parts from reference TRBV11-2 and TRBJ2-2): EAGVAQSPRYKIIEKRQSVAFWCNPISGHATLYWYQQILGQGPKLLIQFQNNGVVDDSQLPKDRFSAERLKGVDSTLKIQPAKLEDSAVYLCASSRLSTGELFFGEGSRLTVL.

V gene TRBV5-4 combines with J gene TRBJ2-7; 14 bases map to TRBD2. CDR1 and CDR2 from the germline V gene are SGHNT and YYREEE (reference sequence). The CDR3 is made up of 17 amino acids. V lost 0 bases and J lost 2; bases outside the gene matches: 4. CDR3 coding DNA: TGTGCCAGCAGCTTGGGACTAGCGGGGGGGGGAACCTACGAGCAGTACTTC. Translation: CASSLGLAGGGTYEQYF.

This clone turned up a few times. The genes are TRBV9 and TRBJ1-2, with D possibly TRBD1 on 6 matching bases. Germline V gene data show CDR1 as SGDLS and CDR2 as YYNGEE. The CDR3 totals 13 residues. With 1 base removed from V and 4 bases from J, the gap between germline ends came to 8 bases. In nucleotides, the CDR3 is TGTGCCAGCAGCGTAATAGGGGGCTATGGCTACACCTTC. Encoded protein: CASSVIGGYGYTF.

This chain uses TRBV6-1 with TRBJ1-4; maybe TRBD1 (5 bases). The CDR3 covers 15 residues. Germline V CDR1 and CDR2: MNHNS, SASEGT. Deletions cut 2 bases from V and 7 bases from J, with 14 bases between. The CDR3 here is CASSEPTRGSEKLFF. CDR3 nucleotide sequence: TGTGCCAGCAGTGAACCGACACGGGGGAGTGAAAAACTGTTTTTT.

The CDR3 DNA reads TGCAGCGTTGAAAGGGGTAGCGGGGGGGACAATGAGCAGTTCTTC. Translating gives CSVERGSGGDNEQFF. The chain recombines TRBV29-1 with TRBJ2-1, with 11 positions matching TRBD2. The CDR3 is made up of 15 amino acids. In germline, CDR1 is SQVTM, CDR2 ANQGSEA. The V segment lost 2 bases and the J segment 5 bases; nucleotides outside the gene matches: 5.

The sample holds many counts of this clone. V gene TRBV11-2 combines with J gene TRBJ1-6, with a tentative D call TRBD1 (5 bases). Germline CDR1 and CDR2: SGHAT and FQNNGV. The CDR3 consists of 19 residues. Trimming took 3 bases from V and 11 from J, leaving 29 bases between them. This chain's CDR3 is CASSLTPSDTDRSGAPLHF. The CDR3 DNA reads TGTGCCAGCAGCTTGACCCCCTCTGACACCGACCGATCGGGGGCACCCCTCCACTTT.

The rearrangement uses TRBV2 and TRBJ2-7; D uncertain. V dropped 8 bases and J dropped 3 bases, with 5 bases sitting between them. The CDR3 totals 10 residues. Germline V CDR1 and CDR2: SNHLY, FYNNEI. The CDR3 sequence is CASSYYEQYF. CDR3 coding DNA: TGTGCCAGCTCCTACTACGAGCAGTACTTC.

The chain carries TRBV10-3 and TRBJ2-1; 12 bases agree with TRBD2. V lost 2 bases and J lost 9; bases outside the gene matches: 2. Per germline, CDR1 ENHRY and CDR2 SYGVKD. The CDR3 sequence is 14 residues long. The CDR3, as DNA: TGTGCCATCAGTGAGGGACTAGCGGGGCGTGAGCAGTTCTTC. It translates to CAISEGLAGREQFF.

The table lists this clone with a few counts. The chain links TRBV7-2 to TRBJ1-6, with D perhaps matching TRBD1 (5 bases). Germline loops: CDR1 SGHTA, CDR2 FQGNSA. The CDR3 is 13 residues long. V shed 2 bases and J shed 10 bases, with 9 bases lying between them. The chain's CDR3 is CASSLSGISPLHF. CDR3 DNA sequence: TGTGCCAGCAGCTTATCAGGGATCTCACCCCTCCACTTT.